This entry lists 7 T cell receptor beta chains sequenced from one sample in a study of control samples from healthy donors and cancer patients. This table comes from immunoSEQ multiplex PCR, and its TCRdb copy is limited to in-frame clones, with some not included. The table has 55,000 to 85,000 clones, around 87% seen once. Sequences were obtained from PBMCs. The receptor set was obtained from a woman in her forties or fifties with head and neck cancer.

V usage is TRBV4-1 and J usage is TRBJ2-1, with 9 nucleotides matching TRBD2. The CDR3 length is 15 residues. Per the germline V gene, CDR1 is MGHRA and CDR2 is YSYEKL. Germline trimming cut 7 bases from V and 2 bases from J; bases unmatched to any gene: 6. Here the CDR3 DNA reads TGCGCCAGCACTTCGATAGCGGGGGCCTACAATGAGCAGTTCTTC. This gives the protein CASTSIAGAYNEQFF.

This CDR3 reads CASSLTGRGREKLFF. In DNA form, the CDR3 reads TGTGCCAGCAGCTTAACGGGCAGGGGGCGTGAAAAACTGTTTTTT. The genes are TRBV7-3 and TRBJ1-4, with 8 bases matching TRBD1. CDR3 length: 15 residues. The ends lost 0 bases at V and 7 bases at J; junction bases unmatched: 4. The germline gives CDR1 SGHTA, CDR2 FQGTGA. Full variable domain (missing parts from reference TRBV7-3 and TRBJ1-4): GAGVSQTPSNKVTEKGKYVELRCDPISGHTALYWYRQSLGQGPEFLIYFQGTGAADDSGLPNDRFFAVRPEGSVSTLKIQRTERGDSAVYLCASSLTGRGREKLFFGSGTQLSVL.

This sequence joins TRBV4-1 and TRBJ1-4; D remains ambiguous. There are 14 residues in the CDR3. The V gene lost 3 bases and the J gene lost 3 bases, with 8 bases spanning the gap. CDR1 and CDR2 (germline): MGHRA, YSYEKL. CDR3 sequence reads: CASSHQDANEKLFF. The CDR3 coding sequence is TGCGCCAGCAGCCACCAGGACGCTAATGAAAAACTGTTTTTT.

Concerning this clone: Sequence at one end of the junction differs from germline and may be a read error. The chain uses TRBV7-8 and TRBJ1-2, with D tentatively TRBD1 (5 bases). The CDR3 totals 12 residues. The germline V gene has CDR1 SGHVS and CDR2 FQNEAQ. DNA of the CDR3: TGTGCCAGCAGCTTATTGAGGGGAGTCCAACCCTTC. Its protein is CASSLLRGVQPF.

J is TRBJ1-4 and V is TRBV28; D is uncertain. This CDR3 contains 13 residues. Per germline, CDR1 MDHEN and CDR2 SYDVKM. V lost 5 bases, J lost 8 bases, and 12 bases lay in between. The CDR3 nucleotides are TGTGCCAGCAGTAACGAAGGACGGGAAAAACTGTTTTTT. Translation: CASSNEGREKLFF.

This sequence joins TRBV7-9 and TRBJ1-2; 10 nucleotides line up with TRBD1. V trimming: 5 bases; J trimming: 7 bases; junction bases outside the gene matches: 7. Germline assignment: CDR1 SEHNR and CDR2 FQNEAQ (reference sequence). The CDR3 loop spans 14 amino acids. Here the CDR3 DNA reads TGTGCCAGCAGCAGGGGGACAGGGGATCGTGGCTACACCTTC. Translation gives CASSRGTGDRGYTF.

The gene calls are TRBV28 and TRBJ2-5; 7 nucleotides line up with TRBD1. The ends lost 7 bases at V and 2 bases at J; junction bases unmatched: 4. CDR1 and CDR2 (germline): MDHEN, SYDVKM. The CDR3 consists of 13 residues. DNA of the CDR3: TGTGCCAGCAACAGGGGTGCTCAAGAGACCCAGTACTTC. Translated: CASNRGAQETQYF.